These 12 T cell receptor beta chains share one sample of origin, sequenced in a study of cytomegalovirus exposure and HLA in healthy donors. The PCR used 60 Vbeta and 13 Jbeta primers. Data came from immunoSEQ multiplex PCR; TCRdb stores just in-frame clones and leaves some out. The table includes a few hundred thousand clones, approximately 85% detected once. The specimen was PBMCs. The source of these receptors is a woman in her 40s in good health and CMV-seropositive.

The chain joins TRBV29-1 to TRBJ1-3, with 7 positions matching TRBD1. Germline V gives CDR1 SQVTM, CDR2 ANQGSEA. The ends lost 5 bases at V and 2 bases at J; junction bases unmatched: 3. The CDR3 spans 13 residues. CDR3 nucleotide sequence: TGCAGCGTTCAGACAGGGACTGGAAACACCATATATTTT. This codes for CSVQTGTGNTIYF.

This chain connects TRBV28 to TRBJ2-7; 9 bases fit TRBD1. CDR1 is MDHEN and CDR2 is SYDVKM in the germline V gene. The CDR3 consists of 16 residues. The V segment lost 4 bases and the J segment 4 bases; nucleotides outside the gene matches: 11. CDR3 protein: CASSSPGTGIGYEQYF. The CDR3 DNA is TGTGCCAGCAGTTCACCCGGGACAGGGATCGGGTACGAGCAGTACTTC.

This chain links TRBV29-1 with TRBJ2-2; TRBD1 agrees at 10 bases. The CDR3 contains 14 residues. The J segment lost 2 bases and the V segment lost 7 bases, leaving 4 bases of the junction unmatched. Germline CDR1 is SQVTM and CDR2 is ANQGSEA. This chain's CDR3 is CSAATGGNTGELFF. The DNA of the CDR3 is TGCAGCGCCGCGACAGGGGGCAACACCGGGGAGCTGTTTTTT.

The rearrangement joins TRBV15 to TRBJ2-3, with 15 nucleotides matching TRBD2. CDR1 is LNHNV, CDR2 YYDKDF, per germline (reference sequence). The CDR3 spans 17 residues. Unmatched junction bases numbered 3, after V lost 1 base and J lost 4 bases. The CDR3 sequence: CATSRGRTSGRADTQYF. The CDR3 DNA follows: TGTGCCACCAGCAGAGGGAGGACTAGCGGGAGGGCAGATACGCAGTATTTT.

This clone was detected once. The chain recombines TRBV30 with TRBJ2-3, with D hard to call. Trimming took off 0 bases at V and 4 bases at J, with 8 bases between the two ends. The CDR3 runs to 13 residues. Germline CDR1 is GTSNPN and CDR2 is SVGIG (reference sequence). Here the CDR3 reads CAWSVGGPDTQYF. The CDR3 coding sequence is TGTGCCTGGAGTGTCGGTGGGCCAGATACGCAGTATTTT.

The CDR3 sequence: CASSAGTALETQYF. The CDR3 DNA sequence: TGTGCCAGCAGTGCCGGGACAGCTCTAGAGACCCAGTACTTC. This sequence joins TRBV28 and TRBJ2-5; 7 nucleotides match TRBD1. The germline V gene encodes CDR1 MDHEN and CDR2 SYDVKM. The CDR3 consists of 14 residues. J gave up 4 bases and V 5 bases, and 7 bases lay outside the gene matches. Based on the CDR3 plus reference TRBV28 and TRBJ2-5, the full variable domain is DVKVTQSSRYLVKRTGEKVFLECVQDMDHENMFWYRQDPGLGLRLIYFSYDVKMKEKGDIPEGYSVSREKKERFSLILESASTNQTSMYLCASSAGTALETQYFGPGTRLLVL.

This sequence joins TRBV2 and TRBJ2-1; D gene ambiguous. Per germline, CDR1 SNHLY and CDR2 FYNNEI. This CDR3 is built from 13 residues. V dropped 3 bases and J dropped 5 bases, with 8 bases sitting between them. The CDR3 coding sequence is TGTGCCAGCAGTGATGTGGCAAACAATGAGCAGTTCTTC. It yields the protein CASSDVANNEQFF.

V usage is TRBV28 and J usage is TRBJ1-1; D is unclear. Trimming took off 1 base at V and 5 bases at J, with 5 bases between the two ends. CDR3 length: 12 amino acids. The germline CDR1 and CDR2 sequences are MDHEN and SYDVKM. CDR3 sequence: CASSLSQTEAFF. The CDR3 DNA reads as TGTGCCAGCAGTTTATCCCAGACTGAAGCTTTCTTT.

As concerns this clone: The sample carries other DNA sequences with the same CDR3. For the CDR3, the DNA is TGTGCCAGCACCCGGGAGAAGGTAGGGGAGCTGTTTTTT. Protein sequence: CASTREKVGELFF. The chain joins TRBV11-3 to TRBJ2-2, with D possibly TRBD2 on 6 matching bases. Germline CDR1 is SGHNT and CDR2 is YENEEA. CDR3 size: 13 residues. V was shortened by 7 bases and J by 8 bases, with 14 bases between the two germline ends.

As DNA, the CDR3 is TGTGCCGCGGGGACTAGCCCAGAGACCCAGTACTTC. Its protein product is CAAGTSPETQYF. This chain joins TRBV7-8 and TRBJ2-5; TRBD2 aligns across 9 bases. J gave up 4 bases and V 11 bases, and 5 bases lay outside the gene matches. The CDR3 contains 12 residues. The V gene's germline CDR1 is SGHVS and CDR2 FQNEAQ.

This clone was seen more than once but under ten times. This chain's CDR3 is CASSLDGRGENTQYF. Here the CDR3 DNA reads TGTGCCAGCAGCTTAGACGGGCGGGGGGAAAATACGCAGTATTTT. The rearrangement joins TRBV7-2 to TRBJ2-3; 8 bases fit TRBD2. Germline-derived CDR1 and CDR2 are SGHTA and FQGNSA. There are 15 residues in the CDR3. V was pared by 1 base and J by 7 bases, with 7 bases of the junction left unmatched.

The CDR3 DNA reads as TGTGCCAGCAGTCCGCTGACAGGAAGCAATCAGCCCCAGCATTTT. Translated, it gives CASSPLTGSNQPQHF. The chain links TRBV27 to TRBJ1-5; D is perhaps TRBD1 (6 bases). Germline V gene sequence: CDR1 MNHEY, CDR2 SMNVEV (reference sequence). The CDR3 runs 15 residues. With 5 bases removed from V and 1 base from J, the gap between germline ends came to 12 bases.